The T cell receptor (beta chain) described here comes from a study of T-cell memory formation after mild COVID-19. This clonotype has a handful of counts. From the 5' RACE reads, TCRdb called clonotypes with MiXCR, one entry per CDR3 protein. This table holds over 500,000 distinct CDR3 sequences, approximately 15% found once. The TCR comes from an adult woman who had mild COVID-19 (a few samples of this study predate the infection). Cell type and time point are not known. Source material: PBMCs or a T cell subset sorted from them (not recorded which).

CDR3 coding DNA: TGTGCCAGCAGCCAGACAGGGGGGGGGAAGCTGTTTTTT. Its protein is CASSQTGGGKLFF. The chain uses TRBV4-2 and TRBJ2-2; 9 bases fit TRBD1. V was clipped by 3 bases and J by 12 bases; unmatched bases: 5. The CDR3 consists of 13 residues. CDR1 LGHNA and CDR2 YNFKEQ come from the germline V gene.